This TCR beta chain appears in the sequencing data of a study of T cells expressing NK-cell markers. Turning to the study itself: HCMV seropositivity marked most of the eight sequenced donors; one was seronegative.

A remark on this clonotype: Its specificity is not known.

Study-wide results and limits: NKG2C+ dominant clonotype frequencies in roughly six donors were about 1.0-8% of CD8+ T cells.

With the 5' RACE reads reprocessed, TCRdb shows one record per CDR3 protein and no DNA. This sample's table reports 550,000 to 600,000 distinct CDR3 sequences. The CDR3 length is 15 residues. Germline V gene sequence: CDR1 SGHVS, CDR2 FNYEAQ. Specimen: blood T cells: a sorted CD56 or NKG2C T cell subset, CD4+ or CD8+ T cells, or bulk PBMC T cells (not recorded which). The genes are TRBV7-6 and TRBJ2-2; TCRdb calls TRBD2, which cannot be checked without DNA. The TCR sequence derives from a man aged 18 to 29 in good health. The CDR3 loop reads CASSLEGPGTGELFF.